This T cell receptor (beta chain) derives from a study of cytomegalovirus exposure and HLA in healthy donors. The PCR used 60 Vbeta and 13 Jbeta primers. TCRdb's table, derived via immunoSEQ multiplex PCR, lists solely in-frame clones and lacks some. The sample consists of more than 100,000 clones, roughly 71% of them appearing once. On this clone: Its antigen is unknown.

The CDR3 sequence is 12 residues long. Germline-derived CDR1 and CDR2 are ENHRY and SYGVKD. V shed 8 bases and J shed 0 bases, with 7 bases lying between them. Donors counted as nominally healthy when sampled, yet unrecorded immune exposures were likely. The study, taken as a whole, reports: It was assumed in the presence/absence analyses that sequencing depth was roughly uniform across donors. A later analysis showed that HLA-associated TCR beta chains had undergone more clonal expansion than equally common others.

The specimen sequenced was PBMCs. This sequence joins TRBV10-3 and TRBJ1-1; D is ambiguous. The origin of this receptor is a woman in her forties in good health and CMV-seronegative. CDR3 loop: CAIVGVNTEAFF. In DNA, the CDR3 is TGTGCCATCGTCGGGGTGAACACTGAAGCTTTCTTT.